The 17 T cell receptor beta chains below were found in one sample sequenced in a study of beta chain features in type 1 diabetes listed by TCRdb under 2018. Libraries were prepared through the immunoSEQ multiplex PCR assay. The entire amount of isolated RNA was reverse transcribed using the High Capacity cDNA Reverse Transcription Kit, so the sequenced TCRB transcripts were expressed ones. Not all clones reach the TCRdb copy of this immuneACCESS table, which keeps in-frame sequences only. Checked studies attribute under half of the gap to unresolved V genes and leave the rest unexplained. The table for this sample lists a few hundred thousand clones; roughly 15% of them were counted only once. The ten largest clonotypes hold roughly 0.019% of the sample. What was sequenced was naive CD4+ T cells from blood. The intended sense of this specimen's cell subset or site label: true naive CD4+ T cells. The receptors were gathered from a woman between 18 and 29 years old in good health.

The sample holds a few counts of this clone. The rearrangement joins TRBV29-1 to TRBJ1-1; tentatively, D is TRBD1 (5 bases). The CDR3 covers 13 residues. Germline-derived CDR1 and CDR2 are SQVTM and ANQGSEA. Trimming took off 4 bases at V and 3 bases at J, with 12 bases between the two ends. In DNA, the CDR3 is TGCAGCGTTGGAACAGGAGGGCACACTGAAGCTTTCTTT. Protein: CSVGTGGHTEAFF.

The chain uses TRBV30 and TRBJ2-1; D remains ambiguous. Germline values: CDR1 GTSNPN, CDR2 SVGIG (reference sequence). Trimming took off 3 bases at V and 4 bases at J, with 4 bases between the two ends. The CDR3 runs to 11 residues. The CDR3 protein is CAWRQYNEQFF. The CDR3 DNA is TGTGCCTGGAGACAATACAATGAGCAGTTCTTC.

The genes are TRBV5-1 and TRBJ2-1; possible D gene TRBD1, 5 bases. Germline loops: CDR1 SGHRS, CDR2 YFSETQ. Trimming stripped 0 bases from V and 3 bases from J, with 10 bases between. The CDR3 length is 15 residues. The CDR3 here is CASSLGGHLYNEQFF. In DNA form, the CDR3 reads TGCGCCAGCAGCTTGGGCGGACACCTCTACAATGAGCAGTTCTTC. The full variable domain, with the rest looked up from reference TRBV5-1 and TRBJ2-1, is KAGVTQTPRYLIKTRGQQVTLSCSPISGHRSVSWYQQTPGQGLQFLFEYFSETQRNKGNFPGRFSGRQFSNSRSEMNVSTLELGDSALYLCASSLGGHLYNEQFFGPGTRLTVL.

This chain connects TRBV27 to TRBJ2-2; D remains unclear. Per the germline V gene, CDR1 is MNHEY and CDR2 is SMNVEV (reference sequence). V was clipped by 4 bases and J by 5 bases, with 17 bases between them. This CDR3 has 16 amino acids. The CDR3 DNA reads as TGTGCCAGCAGTTCCCTCCCCCTCGTCGGGACCGGGGAGCTGTTTTTT. Translating it yields CASSSLPLVGTGELFF.

This clone was recorded a few times. The chain recombines TRBV27 with TRBJ1-4; the D gene is possibly TRBD1 (5 bases). Trimming cost V 7 bases and J 6 bases, with 15 bases left between them. Germline CDR1 reads MNHEY; CDR2 reads SMNVEV (reference sequence). The CDR3 runs 14 residues. The CDR3: CASKQAGRHEKLFF. The CDR3 nucleotides read TGTGCCAGCAAACAGGCAGGCCGCCATGAAAAACTGTTTTTT. The full variable domain, in which reference TRBV27 and TRBJ1-4 provide the parts outside the CDR3, is EAQVTQNPRYLITVTGKKLTVTCSQNMNHEYMSWYRQDPGLGLRQIYYSMNVEVTDKGDVPEGYKVSRKEKRNFPLILESPSPNQTSLYFCASKQAGRHEKLFFGSGTQLSVL.

This clone was found a few times. The rearrangement uses TRBV7-3 and TRBJ2-3; TRBD2 might be the D (6 bases). Trimming took 5 bases from V and 1 from J, leaving 13 bases between them. CDR1 SGHTA and CDR2 FQGTGA come from the germline V gene. This CDR3 region has 15 residues. CDR3 bases: TGTGCCAGCAGCCCGACTAGTCTCCGCACAGATACGCAGTATTTT. Translation: CASSPTSLRTDTQYF.

The chain combines TRBV30 with TRBJ2-7; D remains ambiguous. Trimming pared 2 bases from V and 3 bases from J, leaving 8 bases between. Germline CDR1 is GTSNPN and CDR2 is SVGIG (reference sequence). This CDR3 comprises 12 residues. The CDR3 spells CAWSSHGYEQYF. The CDR3, as DNA: TGTGCCTGGAGTTCTCACGGCTACGAGCAGTACTTC.

In its sample, this clone was seen a few times. The chain is built from TRBV7-3 and TRBJ2-4; D possibly corresponds to TRBD2 (5 bases). CDR3 length equals 14 residues. Germline V lookup: CDR1 SGHTA, CDR2 FQGTGA. Trimming removed 6 bases from V and 1 base from J, with 10 bases in between. The CDR3 protein is CASRLSGAKNIQYF. CDR3 nucleotides: TGTGCCAGCAGATTGTCGGGGGCCAAAAACATTCAGTACTTC.

The CDR3 coding sequence is TGTGCCAGTGGACTAGCGGGAGCAAGCTCCTACAATGAGCAGTTCTTC. Amino acid sequence: CASGLAGASSYNEQFF. The chain joins TRBV19 to TRBJ2-1; 13 nucleotides match TRBD2. Losses at the gene ends were 8 bases for V and 0 bases for J; bases not matched to a gene: 4. Germline V gene lookup returns CDR1 LNHDA and CDR2 SQIVND (reference sequence). The CDR3 runs 16 residues. Full variable domain (outside the CDR3, taken from reference TRBV19 and TRBJ2-1): DGGITQSPKYLFRKEGQNVTLSCEQNLNHDAMYWYRQDPGQGLRLIYYSQIVNDFQKGDIAEGYSVSREKKESFPLTVTSAQKNPTAFYLCASGLAGASSYNEQFFGPGTRLTVL.

This clone was picked up a small number of times. The rearrangement links TRBV7-9 to TRBJ1-1, with D possibly TRBD1 on 5 matching bases. With 3 bases removed from V and 1 base from J, the gap between germline ends came to 9 bases. The CDR3 extends over 14 amino acids. Germline CDR1 is SEHNR and CDR2 is FQNEAQ (reference sequence). The CDR3 spells CASSFPGGNTEAFF. The CDR3 nucleotides read TGTGCCAGCAGCTTCCCCGGGGGGAACACTGAAGCTTTCTTT.

The chain has TRBV15 and TRBJ2-3; 9 bases fit TRBD1. This CDR3 contains 16 residues. With 1 base clipped from V and 3 bases from J, the junction kept 5 bases outside the gene matches. Looked up from germline, CDR1 is LNHNV and CDR2 is YYDKDF (reference sequence). The CDR3 sequence: CATSRVRDRVTDTQYF. In nucleotides, the CDR3 is TGTGCCACCAGCAGAGTACGGGACAGGGTAACAGATACGCAGTATTTT.

The rearrangement links TRBV4-1 to TRBJ2-7; 9 nucleotides match TRBD1. V lost 1 base to trimming and J lost 6 bases; unmatched junction nucleotides: 13. Germline CDR1 and CDR2: MGHRA and YSYEKL. This CDR3 is built from 17 residues. DNA of the CDR3: TGCGCCAGCAGCCAAGCGGTTAACGTCGGGACAGGGCGCGAGCAGTACTTC. It specifies CASSQAVNVGTGREQYF.

There are a few counts of this clone. The V call is TRBV7-2, the J call TRBJ2-1, with D possibly matching TRBD2 (5 bases). Germline V gene sequence: CDR1 SGHTA, CDR2 FQGNSA. The CDR3 length is 14 residues. V was pared by 2 bases and J by 6 bases, with 11 bases between. As DNA, the CDR3 is TGTGCCAGCAGCTTATCGGGGAATACCAATGAGCAGTTCTTC. Translated, it gives CASSLSGNTNEQFF.

This clone was counted a few times. The V call is TRBV28, the J call TRBJ1-2; tentative D call: TRBD1 (6 bases). Germline lookup yields CDR1 MDHEN and CDR2 SYDVKM. The CDR3 runs to 13 residues. V shed 5 bases and J shed 8 bases, with 15 bases lying between them. The CDR3 sequence: CASSTTGKRGYTF. The CDR3 DNA is TGTGCCAGCAGTACGACAGGAAAGAGAGGCTACACCTTC.

The rearrangement links TRBV30 to TRBJ2-1, with D possibly being TRBD2 (5 bases). Germline CDR1 GTSNPN, CDR2 SVGIG (reference sequence). The CDR3 covers 14 residues. V lost 1 base and J lost 9, with 16 bases in between. The CDR3 here is CAWSDLLPGSEQFF. The CDR3 region has the DNA TGTGCCTGGAGTGACCTCCTCCCGGGATCTGAGCAGTTCTTC.

This clone was counted between two and nine times. The rearrangement joins TRBV19 to TRBJ1-5, with D possibly TRBD1 on 5 matching bases. Germline V gene data show CDR1 as LNHDA and CDR2 as SQIVND (reference sequence). The CDR3 length is 12 residues. The ends were cut back, 9 bases at V and 7 bases at J, with 13 bases in the middle. The chain's CDR3 is CASREGEQPQHF. In DNA form, the CDR3 reads TGTGCCAGCAGGGAAGGGGAACAGCCCCAGCATTTT. The entire variable domain, with the rest obtained from reference TRBV19 and TRBJ1-5, is as follows: DGGITQSPKYLFRKEGQNVTLSCEQNLNHDAMYWYRQDPGQGLRLIYYSQIVNDFQKGDIAEGYSVSREKKESFPLTVTSAQKNPTAFYLCASREGEQPQHFGDGTRLSIL.

This rearrangement joins TRBV5-5 to TRBJ2-5; D may be TRBD2 (5 bases). The CDR3 is made up of 15 amino acids. Germline V gene data show CDR1 as SGHKS and CDR2 as YYEKEE (reference sequence). V lost 2 bases and J lost 4, with 15 bases in between. CDR3 residues: CASSFRGSGGETQYF. The CDR3 DNA follows: TGTGCCAGCAGCTTTAGAGGGTCAGGAGGAGAGACCCAGTACTTC. Drawing the rest from reference TRBV5-5 and TRBJ2-5, the complete variable domain is DAGVTQSPTHLIKTRGQQVTLRCSPISGHKSVSWYQQVLGQGPQFIFQYYEKEERGRGNFPDRFSARQFPNYSSELNVNALLLGDSALYLCASSFRGSGGETQYFGPGTRLLVL.